The 23 T cell receptor beta chains below were found in one sample sequenced in a study of T cell responses to AZD1222 COVID-19 vaccine. Profiling relied on immunoSEQ multiplex PCR, and the TCRdb table lists in-frame clones only, not all of them. The table shows 140,000 to 150,000 clones, with about 89% occurring only once. The specimen comprised peripheral blood, sampled on day 0 of MenACWY control vaccination. These TCRs come from an adult in good health.

The J gene is TRBJ2-1, the V gene TRBV9; 9 bases match TRBD1. Germline V lookup: CDR1 SGDLS, CDR2 YYNGEE. The CDR3 has 15 amino acids. Losses at the gene ends were 0 bases for V and 8 bases for J; bases not matched to a gene: 6. As DNA, the CDR3 is TGTGCCAGCAGCGTAGGACAGGGGGGGATCGATGAGCAGTTCTTC. Translated: CASSVGQGGIDEQFF.

This clone was found a few times. This chain joins TRBV5-6 and TRBJ1-2; TRBD1 is a possible D gene (6 bases). CDR3 size: 13 residues. Per germline, CDR1 SGHDT and CDR2 YYEEEE. With 5 bases removed from V and 8 bases from J, the gap between germline ends came to 16 bases. CDR3 sequence reads: CASSPKGGGGYTF. CDR3 bases: TGTGCCAGCAGTCCGAAGGGGGGTGGAGGCTACACCTTC. The full variable domain, its missing parts supplied by reference TRBV5-6 and TRBJ1-2, is DAGVTQSPTHLIKTRGQQVTLRCSPKSGHDTVSWYQQALGQGPQFIFQYYEEEERQRGNFPDRFSGHQFPNYSSELNVNALLLGDSALYLCASSPKGGGGYTFGSGTRLTVV.

This chain connects TRBV19 to TRBJ2-7, with D maybe TRBD2 (5 bases). Trimming removed 5 bases from V and 3 bases from J, with 14 bases in between. Germline CDR1 LNHDA, CDR2 SQIVND (reference sequence). CDR3 length equals 14 residues. The CDR3 is CASSSGFGSYEQYF. The CDR3 bases are TGTGCCAGTAGTTCAGGATTTGGGAGCTACGAGCAGTACTTC.

The chain uses TRBV7-2 and TRBJ1-4; no clear D. V lost 3 bases to trimming and J lost 0 bases, with 8 bases between them. CDR1 is SGHTA, CDR2 FQGNSA, per germline. The CDR3 contains 15 residues. CDR3 DNA: TGTGCCAGCAGCTTTGACCCAGCAACTAATGAAAAACTGTTTTTT. Amino acid sequence: CASSFDPATNEKLFF.

This chain uses TRBV5-1 with TRBJ2-1, with 8 bases fitting TRBD1. CDR3 length: 15 residues. Trimming took 6 bases from V and 2 from J; bases not matched to a gene: 7. Germline V CDR1 and CDR2: SGHRS, YFSETQ. CDR3 nucleotide sequence: TGCGCCAGCACGTCACAGGGGGTGACCTACAATGAGCAGTTCTTC. Residues: CASTSQGVTYNEQFF.

This chain uses TRBV7-2 with TRBJ1-1; D is undetermined. The CDR3 consists of 14 residues. Looked up from germline, CDR1 is SGHTA and CDR2 is FQGNSA. The V gene lost 2 bases and the J gene lost 5 bases, with 12 bases spanning the gap. The CDR3 protein is CASSLRYSGTEAFF. CDR3 coding DNA: TGTGCCAGCAGCTTAAGGTACTCGGGAACTGAAGCTTTCTTT.

The chain links TRBV19 to TRBJ1-5, with TRBD1 as a possible D gene (5 bases). The germline gives CDR1 LNHDA, CDR2 SQIVND (reference sequence). The CDR3 is 14 residues long. V was trimmed by 5 bases and J by 6 bases, leaving 14 bases between them. The CDR3 region has the DNA TGTGCCAGTAGTCTTCGCCAGGGAGGTCAGCCCCAGCATTTT. Encoded protein: CASSLRQGGQPQHF.

The CDR3 DNA follows: TGTGCCAGCAGCTCGAGGGGACAGAACACTGAAGCTTTCTTT. Its protein product is CASSSRGQNTEAFF. The chain has TRBV7-9 and TRBJ1-1; D might be TRBD1 (6 bases). The CDR3 is made up of 14 amino acids. Trimming took off 4 bases at V and 1 base at J, with 10 bases between the two ends. Per germline, CDR1 SEHNR and CDR2 FQNEAQ (reference sequence). The whole variable domain, filled in from reference TRBV7-9 and TRBJ1-1, reads DTGVSQNPRHKITKRGQNVTFRCDPISEHNRLYWYRQTLGQGPEFLTYFQNEAQLEKSRLLSDRFSAERPKGSFSTLEIQRTEQGDSAMYLCASSSRGQNTEAFFGQGTRLTVV.

This chain links TRBV3-1 (or the pseudogene TRBV3-2) with TRBJ1-5; TRBD1 is a possible D gene (5 bases). Trimming removed 6 bases from V and 3 bases from J, with 12 bases in between. The CDR3 has 14 residues. Germline V lookup: CDR1 LGHDT, CDR2 YNNKEL (reference sequence). The CDR3 DNA sequence: TGTGCCAGCAGTGCGTCAGGGAACAATCAGCCCCAGCATTTT. Translation: CASSASGNNQPQHF.

V usage is TRBV4-1 and J usage is TRBJ1-5, with unresolved D. Trimming left V 2 bases short and J 3 bases short, with 14 bases between. This CDR3 spans 16 amino acids. Germline loops: CDR1 MGHRA, CDR2 YSYEKL. The CDR3 loop reads CASSQPSRALNQPQHF. CDR3 DNA sequence: TGCGCCAGCAGCCAACCTAGCCGGGCCCTCAATCAGCCCCAGCATTTT.

The V and J genes are TRBV24-1 and TRBJ2-1; no reliable D call. The CDR3 totals 14 residues. Germline V gene data show CDR1 as KGHDR and CDR2 as SFDVKD. Deletions cut 5 bases from V and 3 bases from J, with 10 bases between. The CDR3 reads CATSAMGNYNEQFF. The CDR3 DNA follows: TGTGCCACCAGTGCCATGGGAAACTACAATGAGCAGTTCTTC.

V and J are TRBV18 and TRBJ2-5, with no clear D. The V gene's germline CDR1 is KGHSH and CDR2 LQKENI. CDR3 length equals 15 residues. V shed 3 bases and J shed 1 base, with 12 bases lying between them. The CDR3 protein is CASSPPGPSQETQYF. CDR3 bases: TGTGCCAGCTCACCGCCCGGCCCTTCCCAAGAGACCCAGTACTTC.

This clone was found once. The chain couples TRBV27 to TRBJ1-3; 7 bases match TRBD1. V was pared by 0 bases and J by 0 bases, with 5 bases of the junction left unmatched. This CDR3 has 17 residues. The V gene's germline CDR1 is MNHEY and CDR2 SMNVEV (reference sequence). CDR3 protein: CASSLSGQAYSGNTIYF. CDR3 in DNA: TGTGCCAGCAGTTTATCTGGACAGGCCTACTCTGGAAACACCATATATTTT.

The rearrangement links TRBV2 to TRBJ1-2; 8 bases are a match to TRBD1. Germline assignment: CDR1 SNHLY and CDR2 FYNNEI. V gave up 5 bases and J gave up 3 bases; unmatched junction bases: 8. The CDR3 is 15 amino acids. The CDR3 protein is CASSTFGQGHYGYTF. The CDR3 nucleotides are TGTGCCAGCAGTACCTTCGGACAGGGCCACTATGGCTACACCTTC.

This chain uses TRBV15 with TRBJ1-1; tentative D call: TRBD1 (6 bases). The V gene lost 1 base and the J gene lost 1 base, with 13 bases spanning the gap. This CDR3 spans 16 amino acids. Germline V CDR1 and CDR2: LNHNV, YYDKDF (reference sequence). CDR3 DNA: TGTGCCACCAGCAGAGTTCGGGACACAAGGAACACTGAAGCTTTCTTT. Translating it yields CATSRVRDTRNTEAFF.

The J gene is TRBJ1-2, the V gene TRBV6-6; TRBD1 aligns across 8 bases. Germline V gives CDR1 MNHNY, CDR2 SVGAGI (reference sequence). V lost 6 bases, J lost 4 bases, and 19 bases stayed unmatched. The CDR3 loop spans 18 amino acids. As DNA, the CDR3 is TGTGCCAGCAGCCGAGGACAGGGCGGACCTTTCATCTCCTATGGCTACACCTTC. It specifies CASSRGQGGPFISYGYTF.

This clone appeared once. The chain joins TRBV5-1 to TRBJ1-1, with TRBD1 matching over 7 bases. V dropped 4 bases and J dropped 0; count of bases not matched to a gene: 6. Per the germline V gene, CDR1 is SGHRS and CDR2 is YFSETQ. The CDR3 has 15 amino acids. The CDR3 nucleotides read TGCGCCAGCAGCCCCCTACAGGGGATGAACACTGAAGCTTTCTTT. This encodes CASSPLQGMNTEAFF. The whole variable domain, filled in from reference TRBV5-1 and TRBJ1-1, reads KAGVTQTPRYLIKTRGQQVTLSCSPISGHRSVSWYQQTPGQGLQFLFEYFSETQRNKGNFPGRFSGRQFSNSRSEMNVSTLELGDSALYLCASSPLQGMNTEAFFGQGTRLTVV.

In its sample, this clone was seen once. This chain connects TRBV15 to TRBJ2-1, with D possibly matching TRBD2 (7 bases). Trimming shortened V by 8 bases and J by 6 bases, and 17 bases separated the two germline ends. The CDR3 loop spans 14 amino acids. The germline V gene has CDR1 LNHNV and CDR2 YYDKDF (reference sequence). CDR3 amino acids: CATLGGGEGNEQFF. The CDR3 DNA sequence: TGTGCCACCCTTGGGGGGGGCGAGGGCAATGAGCAGTTCTTC.

V is TRBV3-1 (or the pseudogene TRBV3-2) and J is TRBJ1-3; TRBD1 is a possible D gene (6 bases). This CDR3 has 15 amino acids. Trimming pared 4 bases from V and 5 bases from J, leaving 15 bases between. Germline V gives CDR1 LGHDT, CDR2 YNNKEL (reference sequence). The CDR3 is CASSPPGGARNTIYF. Here the CDR3 DNA reads TGTGCCAGCAGCCCCCCGGGGGGCGCGCGAAACACCATATATTTT.

V usage is TRBV30 and J usage is TRBJ1-1, with 7 bases matching TRBD1. Germline trimming cut 2 bases from V and 5 bases from J; bases unmatched to any gene: 11. CDR1 GTSNPN and CDR2 SVGIG come from the germline V gene (reference sequence). The length of the CDR3 is 15 residues. CDR3 sequence (DNA): TGTGCCTGGAGTACAGGGGCGGGGGGGAGTACTGAAGCTTTCTTT. Protein sequence: CAWSTGAGGSTEAFF.

This clone was seen once. This chain connects TRBV6-5 to TRBJ2-2, with 8 nucleotides matching TRBD2. J gave up 5 bases and V 6 bases, and 5 bases lay outside the gene matches. This CDR3 has 14 residues. The germline V gene has CDR1 MNHEY and CDR2 SVGAGI. The CDR3 DNA follows: TGTGCCAGCAGGGGAGTAGCGGGGACCGGGGAGCTGTTTTTT. It encodes CASRGVAGTGELFF.

The chain uses TRBV9 and TRBJ2-2; the match to TRBD2 covers 8 bases. The CDR3 is made up of 17 amino acids. Germline-derived CDR1 and CDR2 are SGDLS and YYNGEE. The J segment lost 6 bases and the V segment lost 0 bases, leaving 10 bases of the junction unmatched. The CDR3 region has the DNA TGTGCCAGCAGCGTAGTACCACGAGCGGGAGTGGCCGGGGAGCTGTTTTTT. Translated, it gives CASSVVPRAGVAGELFF.

V gene TRBV18 combines with J gene TRBJ1-6; D may be TRBD1 (5 bases). The CDR3 is 15 residues long. Germline values: CDR1 KGHSH, CDR2 LQKENI. V lost 1 base and J 6 bases, leaving 10 bases between the germline ends. CDR3 loop: CASSPRGYFNSPLHF. CDR3 sequence (DNA): TGTGCCAGCTCACCACGGGGCTACTTTAATTCACCCCTCCACTTT.